Listed here are 18 T cell receptor beta chains from one sample, sequenced in a study of T cell responses to AZD1222 COVID-19 vaccine. TCRdb keeps only in-frame clones here, not all; method: immunoSEQ multiplex PCR. The table records 150,000 to 200,000 clones, 70% to 90% of them present only once. Sequencing was performed on peripheral blood, taken on day 0 of AZD1222 vaccination. The receptors were sampled from an adult in good health.

This chain connects TRBV10-3 to TRBJ1-1; D unresolved. V was pared by 3 bases and J by 5 bases, with 16 bases between. The CDR3 spans 15 residues. Per germline, CDR1 ENHRY and CDR2 SYGVKD. CDR3 residues: CAISEKGIEVTEAFF. CDR3 nucleotide sequence: TGTGCCATCAGTGAAAAAGGTATCGAGGTGACTGAAGCTTTCTTT.

The chain links TRBV7-2 to TRBJ2-7; D is possibly TRBD1 (5 bases). Trimming took 3 bases from V and 2 from J, leaving 14 bases between them. The CDR3 has 15 residues. Per the germline V gene, CDR1 is SGHTA and CDR2 is FQGNSA. The CDR3 sequence is CASSFSSQGAYEQYF. The CDR3 coding sequence is TGTGCCAGCAGCTTCTCGTCGCAGGGCGCCTACGAGCAGTACTTC.

The V and J genes are TRBV30 and TRBJ1-4, with TRBD1 identical over 7 bases. CDR1 and CDR2 (germline): GTSNPN, SVGIG (reference sequence). CDR3 length: 14 residues. V dropped 1 base and J dropped 7; count of bases not matched to a gene: 6. CDR3 region: CAWSEGGTAEKLFF. CDR3 DNA: TGTGCCTGGAGTGAGGGAGGGACAGCTGAAAAACTGTTTTTT.

The V gene is TRBV28, the J gene TRBJ1-3; possibly TRBD1 for D (6 bases). CDR3 length: 14 residues. The germline V gene has CDR1 MDHEN and CDR2 SYDVKM. Deletions cut 5 bases from V and 1 base from J, with 9 bases between. CDR3 sequence reads: CASSPGQSGNTIYF. In DNA, the CDR3 is TGTGCCAGCAGTCCAGGACAGTCTGGAAACACCATATATTTT.

The rearrangement uses TRBV9 and TRBJ2-7; 11 nucleotides match TRBD2. V trimming: 0 bases; J trimming: 3 bases; junction bases outside the gene matches: 8. Germline assignment: CDR1 SGDLS and CDR2 YYNGEE. CDR3 length: 17 residues. The CDR3 bases are TGTGCCAGCAGCGTAGGCCCCCACGGGACTAGCGGCTACGAGCAGTACTTC. It encodes CASSVGPHGTSGYEQYF. Variable domain in full (rest from reference TRBV9 and TRBJ2-7): DSGVTQTPKHLITATGQRVTLRCSPRSGDLSVYWYQQSLDQGLQFLIQYYNGEERAKGNILERFSAQQFPDLHSELNLSSLELGDSALYFCASSVGPHGTSGYEQYFGPGTRLTVT.

V is TRBV28 and J is TRBJ1-2; 9 positions match TRBD1. The trim removed 5 bases at V and 6 bases at J, leaving 13 bases unmatched. This CDR3 region has 16 residues. Germline assignment: CDR1 MDHEN and CDR2 SYDVKM. CDR3 region: CASSIAGTGSLDGYTF. In DNA, the CDR3 is TGTGCCAGCAGTATCGCCGGGACAGGGAGTTTGGATGGCTACACCTTC.

The rearrangement links TRBV29-1 to TRBJ2-7; D not resolved. Germline V gene lookup returns CDR1 SQVTM and CDR2 ANQGSEA. V gave up 4 bases and J gave up 0 bases, with 10 bases separating them. The CDR3 has 13 amino acids. The CDR3 region has the DNA TGCAGCGTTGCCGCCAACCCCTCCTACGAGCAGTACTTC. Protein: CSVAANPSYEQYF.

As to this clone: The sample contains more than one DNA sequence encoding this CDR3. The genes are TRBV6-4 and TRBJ1-6; weak D call: TRBD1 (6 bases). Trimming removed 6 bases at V and 7 bases at J, with 10 bases between. The CDR3 runs to 13 residues. Germline V lookup: CDR1 MRHNA, CDR2 SNTAGT. CDR3 in amino acids: CASSETGNSPLHF. The CDR3 bases are TGTGCCAGCAGCGAAACAGGGAATTCACCCCTCCACTTT.

The chain combines TRBV6-5 with TRBJ1-5, with 8 bases aligning to TRBD1. The V and J ends lost 10 bases and 4 bases, in that order; junction bases with no gene match: 6. The CDR3 is 13 amino acids. Germline CDR1 MNHEY, CDR2 SVGAGI. CDR3 amino acids: CATMDRENQPQHF. CDR3 coding DNA: TGTGCCACCATGGACAGGGAGAATCAGCCCCAGCATTTT.

The gene calls are TRBV14 and TRBJ2-5; the D call may be TRBD1 or TRBD2 (5 bases each). The CDR3 contains 15 residues. Germline V gene lookup returns CDR1 SGHDN and CDR2 FVKESK. The V gene lost 3 bases and the J gene lost 2 bases, with 13 bases spanning the gap. CDR3 nucleotide sequence: TGTGCCAGCAGCCATCCGGGACGGAGACAAGAGACCCAGTACTTC. Translating gives CASSHPGRRQETQYF. Based on the CDR3 plus reference TRBV14 and TRBJ2-5, the full variable domain is EAGVTQFPSHSVIEKGQTVTLRCDPISGHDNLYWYRRVMGKEIKFLLHFVKESKQDESGMPNNRFLAERTGGTYSTLKVQPAELEDSGVYFCASSHPGRRQETQYFGPGTRLLVL.

The chain joins TRBV2 to TRBJ2-1; no definite D call. V lost 7 bases to trimming and J lost 5 bases, with 9 bases between them. This CDR3 spans 12 amino acids. From germline, CDR1 is SNHLY and CDR2 FYNNEI. The DNA for the CDR3 is TGTGCCAGCAACCCCTGGGACAATGAGCAGTTCTTC. Residues: CASNPWDNEQFF.

Details on this clone: The identical CDR3 is also encoded by other nucleotide sequences in the sample. The chain is built from TRBV28 and TRBJ2-7; no firm D call. Germline-derived CDR1 and CDR2 are MDHEN and SYDVKM. With 5 bases removed from V and 2 bases from J, the gap between germline ends came to 4 bases. The length of the CDR3 is 11 residues. This CDR3 is CASSLTYEQYF. CDR3 nucleotide sequence: TGTGCCAGCAGTCTGACCTACGAGCAGTACTTC.

CDR3 sequence reads: CASSLAAGDGYTF. For the CDR3, the DNA is TGCGCCAGCAGCTTGGCGGCAGGGGATGGCTACACCTTC. The chain links TRBV5-1 to TRBJ1-2; D might be TRBD1 (6 bases). The V end lost 0 bases, the J end lost 6 bases, and 9 bases lay between the germline ends. CDR1 is SGHRS and CDR2 is YFSETQ in the germline V gene. This CDR3 region has 13 residues.

The chain couples TRBV28 to TRBJ1-1; the match to TRBD1 covers 8 bases. Germline V lookup: CDR1 MDHEN, CDR2 SYDVKM. With V trimmed by 2 bases and J by 2 bases, 10 bases remained unmatched. The CDR3 is made up of 17 amino acids. CDR3 sequence: CASSLGTQGARNTEAFF. The CDR3 DNA follows: TGTGCCAGCAGTTTAGGGACCCAGGGGGCGCGCAACACTGAAGCTTTCTTT.

V and J are TRBV3-1 (or the pseudogene TRBV3-2) and TRBJ2-5; D gene ambiguous. Trimming left V 0 bases short and J 0 bases short, with 8 bases between. This CDR3 has 15 amino acids. Germline-derived CDR1 and CDR2 are LGHDT and YNNKEL (reference sequence). DNA of the CDR3: TGTGCCAGCAGCCAAGACAATCCGTACCAAGAGACCCAGTACTTC. Residues: CASSQDNPYQETQYF.

The V call is TRBV5-4, the J call TRBJ2-7; possibly TRBD1 for D (6 bases). CDR1 SGHNT and CDR2 YYREEE come from the germline V gene (reference sequence). The CDR3 length is 16 residues. The V gene lost 0 bases and the J gene lost 3 bases, with 16 bases spanning the gap. This CDR3 is CASSLDPAGAGYEQYF. CDR3 DNA sequence: TGTGCCAGCAGCTTGGACCCGGCAGGGGCAGGCTACGAGCAGTACTTC.

DNA for the CDR3: TGTGCCAGCAGCCACAGGATAGCCAAAAACATTCAGTACTTC. This sequence encodes CASSHRIAKNIQYF. V usage is TRBV3-1 (or the pseudogene TRBV3-2) and J usage is TRBJ2-4; D is unclear. The V gene's germline CDR1 is LGHDT and CDR2 YNNKEL (reference sequence). The CDR3 is 14 residues long. V lost 3 bases, J lost 0 bases, and 6 bases lay in between.

The rearrangement links TRBV10-2 to TRBJ1-6; 7 nucleotides align to TRBD1. This CDR3 is 14 amino acids long. V lost 8 bases and J lost 7; bases outside the gene matches: 8. Germline CDR1 reads WSHSY; CDR2 reads SAAADI. CDR3 nucleotide sequence: TGCGCCAGCCTACGGGACAGTGGCAATTCACCCCTCCACTTT. Protein product: CASLRDSGNSPLHF.